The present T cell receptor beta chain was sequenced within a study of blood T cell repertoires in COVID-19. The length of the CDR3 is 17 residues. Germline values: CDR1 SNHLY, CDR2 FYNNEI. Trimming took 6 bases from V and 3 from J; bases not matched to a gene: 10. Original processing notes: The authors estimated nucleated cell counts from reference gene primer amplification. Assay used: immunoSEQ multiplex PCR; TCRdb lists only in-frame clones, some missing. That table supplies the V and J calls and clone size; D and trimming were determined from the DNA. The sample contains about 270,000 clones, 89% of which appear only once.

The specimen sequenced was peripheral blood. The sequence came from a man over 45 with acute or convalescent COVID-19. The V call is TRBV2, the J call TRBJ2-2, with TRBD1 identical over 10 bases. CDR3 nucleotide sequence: TGTGCCAGCAGGCCACCGGGACAGGGGCTCTACACCGGGGAGCTGTTTTTT. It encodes CASRPPGQGLYTGELFF. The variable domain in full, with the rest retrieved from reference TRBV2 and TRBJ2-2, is EPEVTQTPSHQVTQMGQEVILRCVPISNHLYFYWYRQILGQKVEFLVSFYNNEISEKSEIFDDQFSVERPDGSNFTLKIRSTKLEDSAMYFCASRPPGQGLYTGELFFGEGSRLTVL.